Sequencing of this T cell receptor (beta chain) was carried out in a study of OX40 agonist ivuxolimab in advanced cancers. On the study more broadly: Hepatocellular carcinoma, melanoma, renal cell or head and neck cancer occurred in dose-escalation patients. Study-wide results and limits: CD8+ T cells showed, on average, more clonal expansion than CD4+ cells.

The V gene end was trimmed by 7 bases and the J gene end by 3 bases; junction bases not matched to a gene: 5. The length of the CDR3 is 14 residues. Per germline, CDR1 MNHNS and CDR2 SASEGT. Clones were read by immunoSEQ multiplex PCR, and TCRdb kept only the in-frame ones, dropping some. The top ten hold about 20% of the sample, which has some 35,000 clones, around four fifths seen once. In the case of this clone: Its target is not known.

The sample was CD4+ or CD8+ T cells sorted from blood, taken in a trial of the OX40 agonist ivuxolimab. This sequence originates from an adult with an advanced solid tumor such as melanoma, head and neck, liver or kidney cancer. The chain recombines TRBV6-1 with TRBJ2-1; TRBD2 aligns across 8 bases. CDR3 region: CASTPGTSYNEQFF. The CDR3 coding sequence is TGTGCCAGCACCCCCGGGACTAGCTACAATGAGCAGTTCTTC.